This T cell receptor beta chain was obtained from a study of technical replicates of blood from several donors. The CDR3 covers 19 residues. The junction had 15 bases not matched to a gene; V was cut back by 1 base and J by 4 bases. The germline V gene has CDR1 LGHNT and CDR2 FRNRAP. Assay: immunoSEQ multiplex PCR; the TCRdb copy retains only in-frame clones and omits some. The data show more than 90,000 clones, nearly 97% seen once. The chain is built from TRBV12-5 and TRBJ1-3, with 8 bases fitting TRBD1. This clonotype was sampled from a human donor in good health. The sequencing input was T cells isolated from PBMCs. CDR3 sequence reads: CASGLAGGALTLGGNTIYF. As DNA, the CDR3 is TGTGCTAGTGGTTTGGCAGGGGGCGCGCTTACCCTGGGGGGAAACACCATATATTTT.